This entry lists 16 T cell receptor beta chains sequenced from one sample in a study of blood T cell repertoires in COVID-19. Only in-frame clones appear in the TCRdb table, and some are missing; sequencing was by immunoSEQ multiplex PCR. The sample has roughly 290,000 clones, 89% seen once. Specimen: PBMCs or T cells enriched from blood (not recorded which). These receptors all come from a woman aged 40-49 years who had recovered from COVID-19.

The CDR3 region has the DNA TGCAGCGTTGAGGCAGGGCGTTTCCCTGAAGCTTTCTTT. It codes for CSVEAGRFPEAFF. This chain links TRBV29-1 with TRBJ1-1, with a tentative D call TRBD1 (5 bases). Between the trimmed V and J ends, which lost 3 bases and 6 bases, there was a span of 14 bases. The V gene's germline CDR1 is SQVTM and CDR2 ANQGSEA. This CDR3 spans 13 amino acids.

This chain connects TRBV7-2 to TRBJ1-2, with 10 nucleotides matching TRBD1. The CDR3 length is 14 residues. The trim removed 6 bases at V and 6 bases at J, leaving 7 bases unmatched. Germline lookup yields CDR1 SGHTA and CDR2 FQGNSA. In DNA form, the CDR3 reads TGTGCCAGCAGACCACCGGACAGGGGGGATGGCTACACCTTC. This translates into CASRPPDRGDGYTF.

The chain joins TRBV5-4 to TRBJ1-1; D might be TRBD1 (5 bases). Trimming left V 0 bases short and J 2 bases short, with 11 bases between. Germline CDR1 is SGHNT and CDR2 is YYREEE (reference sequence). This CDR3 is built from 15 residues. The CDR3 DNA sequence: TGTGCCAGCAGCTTGGAAGGGGCCCCAAACACTGAAGCTTTCTTT. Translated, it gives CASSLEGAPNTEAFF.

The chain uses TRBV7-3 and TRBJ2-3; 11 bases line up with TRBD2. In germline, CDR1 is SGHTA, CDR2 FQGTGA. The CDR3 extends over 17 amino acids. Trimming at V came to 5 bases and at J to 1 base, leaving 8 bases not matched to a gene. CDR3 amino acids: CASSLAGGGVGTDTQYF. The CDR3 DNA follows: TGTGCCAGCAGCCTAGCGGGAGGAGGTGTAGGCACAGATACGCAGTATTTT.

V gene TRBV7-2 combines with J gene TRBJ2-4, with 10 bases identical to TRBD1. Germline assignment: CDR1 SGHTA and CDR2 FQGNSA. This CDR3 contains 16 residues. V lost 5 bases to trimming and J lost 2 bases; unmatched junction nucleotides: 6. CDR3 protein: CASSDGTGESKNIQYF. The CDR3 DNA reads as TGTGCCAGCAGCGATGGGACAGGGGAGTCCAAAAACATTCAGTACTTC.

The chain employs TRBV5-6 and TRBJ2-5; the match to TRBD2 covers 12 bases. V lost 2 bases, J lost 6 bases, and 14 bases stayed unmatched. The germline gives CDR1 SGHDT, CDR2 YYEEEE. The CDR3 length is 18 residues. The CDR3 protein is CASSLTLTTSGRGQTQYF. CDR3 sequence (DNA): TGTGCCAGCAGCTTAACCCTAACGACTAGCGGGAGAGGACAGACCCAGTACTTC.

This rearrangement joins TRBV27 to TRBJ1-1; 8 bases align to TRBD1. The CDR3 covers 15 residues. V lost 0 bases, J lost 4 bases, and 4 bases stayed unmatched. Germline V gives CDR1 MNHEY, CDR2 SMNVEV (reference sequence). The CDR3 DNA reads TGTGCCAGCAGTTTATCGCCAGGGGGCTTCACTGAAGCTTTCTTT. Its translation is CASSLSPGGFTEAFF.

This rearrangement joins TRBV29-1 to TRBJ2-7; 8 nucleotides match TRBD1. This CDR3 spans 15 amino acids. Germline V gene sequence: CDR1 SQVTM, CDR2 ANQGSEA. Losses at the gene ends were 4 bases for V and 0 bases for J; bases not matched to a gene: 8. CDR3 coding DNA: TGCAGCGTTGCCACGGGACAGGTGAGCTCCTACGAGCAGTACTTC. This codes for CSVATGQVSSYEQYF.

CDR3 amino acids: CASSLSIPSRGSEGYGYTF. The DNA for the CDR3 is TGTGCCAGCAGTTTATCGATCCCCTCTCGAGGCTCAGAGGGCTATGGCTACACCTTC. The chain combines TRBV27 with TRBJ1-2; D unclear. V dropped 0 bases and J dropped 4 bases, with 24 bases sitting between them. This CDR3 region has 19 residues. The V gene's germline CDR1 is MNHEY and CDR2 SMNVEV (reference sequence).

This chain joins TRBV5-1 and TRBJ1-1, with unresolved D. V shed 4 bases and J shed 0 bases, with 7 bases lying between them. This CDR3 is 13 amino acids long. Germline loops: CDR1 SGHRS, CDR2 YFSETQ. The CDR3 DNA reads TGCGCCAGCAGCCCCGGGGTGAACACTGAAGCTTTCTTT. Translated, it gives CASSPGVNTEAFF. Combining the CDR3 with reference TRBV5-1 and TRBJ1-1 gives the whole variable domain KAGVTQTPRYLIKTRGQQVTLSCSPISGHRSVSWYQQTPGQGLQFLFEYFSETQRNKGNFPGRFSGRQFSNSRSEMNVSTLELGDSALYLCASSPGVNTEAFFGQGTRLTVV.

The chain joins TRBV19 to TRBJ1-2, with TRBD1 identical over 7 bases. Germline V gene lookup returns CDR1 LNHDA and CDR2 SQIVND (reference sequence). Trimming at V came to 5 bases and at J to 4 bases, leaving 10 bases not matched to a gene. The CDR3 is 15 residues long. The CDR3 loop reads CASSETGQNSYGYTF. Written as DNA, the CDR3 is TGTGCCAGTAGTGAAACGGGACAGAACTCCTATGGCTACACCTTC.

The chain joins TRBV5-1 to TRBJ2-5; D might be TRBD2 (5 bases). Between the trimmed V and J ends, which lost 0 bases and 5 bases, there was a span of 11 bases. Germline CDR1 and CDR2: SGHRS and YFSETQ. This CDR3 is built from 14 residues. CDR3 sequence reads: CASSLDLSGETQYF. CDR3 nucleotides: TGCGCCAGCAGCTTGGACCTCTCGGGGGAGACCCAGTACTTC.

The chain joins TRBV2 to TRBJ2-1, with TRBD2 matching over 11 bases. V trimming: 3 bases; J trimming: 8 bases; junction bases outside the gene matches: 3. This CDR3 is 14 amino acids long. Germline V gives CDR1 SNHLY, CDR2 FYNNEI. CDR3 residues: CASSELAGGDEQFF. The CDR3 DNA sequence: TGTGCCAGCAGTGAGCTAGCGGGGGGAGATGAGCAGTTCTTC. The variable domain in full, with the rest retrieved from reference TRBV2 and TRBJ2-1, is EPEVTQTPSHQVTQMGQEVILRCVPISNHLYFYWYRQILGQKVEFLVSFYNNEISEKSEIFDDQFSVERPDGSNFTLKIRSTKLEDSAMYFCASSELAGGDEQFFGPGTRLTVL.

The CDR3 region has the DNA TGCGCCAGCAGTGACAGGGGGGCTAACTATGGCTACACCTTC. Amino acid sequence: CASSDRGANYGYTF. The chain joins TRBV10-2 to TRBJ1-2, with 7 bases identical to TRBD1. CDR1 and CDR2 from the germline V gene are WSHSY and SAAADI. This CDR3 comprises 14 residues. V trimming: 3 bases; J trimming: 0 bases; junction bases outside the gene matches: 1.

This CDR3 reads CASRVGIPYGYTF. Written as DNA, the CDR3 is TGTGCCAGCAGGGTCGGGATACCATATGGCTACACCTTC. The gene calls are TRBV6-5 and TRBJ1-2; D is unclear. Germline lookup yields CDR1 MNHEY and CDR2 SVGAGI. This CDR3 comprises 13 residues. Trimming stripped 6 bases from V and 5 bases from J, with 13 bases between.

The table lists this clone with a count of one. The chain links TRBV11-3 to TRBJ1-6; D not certain. The germline gives CDR1 SGHNT, CDR2 YENEEA. V gave up 5 bases and J gave up 7 bases, with 12 bases separating them. The CDR3 runs to 14 residues. Here the CDR3 reads CASSLEVRNSPLHF. The CDR3 DNA sequence: TGTGCCAGCAGCCTGGAGGTCCGGAATTCACCCCTCCACTTT. Combining the CDR3 with reference TRBV11-3 and TRBJ1-6 gives the whole variable domain EAGVVQSPRYKIIEKKQPVAFWCNPISGHNTLYWYLQNLGQGPELLIRYENEEAVDDSQLPKDRFSAERLKGVDSTLKIQPAELGDSAVYLCASSLEVRNSPLHFGNGTRLTVT.